Listed below are T cell receptor beta chains from one sample, sequenced in a study of T cell responses to AZD1222 COVID-19 vaccine. Repertoires were generated with immunoSEQ multiplex PCR, while TCRdb's copy carries only in-frame clones and drops some. The table shows 100,000 to 150,000 clones, with roughly 84% occurring only once. Sequencing was performed on peripheral blood, taken on day 0 of AZD1222 vaccination. The receptors were sampled from an adult in good health. Each CDR3 is given with its conserved first and last residue. A D gene is named only where the DNA matches it firmly. Size is stated for part of the rows, as once, few or many counts, or as a class when the clone is expanded.

TRBJ2-1,.,TRBV10-3,TRBD2,TGTGCCATCAGTGACCGGATAGCGGGGAGGGGTGAGCAGTTCTTC,CAISDRIAGRGEQFF
TRBJ1-3,.,TRBV2,.,TGTGCCAGCAGTGACGGACGGATTGGAAACACCATATATTTT,CASSDGRIGNTIYF
TRBJ1-2,few,TRBV7-2,.,TGTGCCAGCAGCTGGATTCGACGTGTTAGTGGCTACACCTTC,CASSWIRRVSGYTF
TRBJ2-3,.,TRBV7-2,TRBD2,TGTGCCAGCAGCCTCCTACCTAGCGGGGGGGTGGCAGATACGCAGTATTTT,CASSLLPSGGVADTQYF
TRBJ1-2,.,TRBV7-6,.,TGTGCCAGCAGCTTAGCGTCAGAAGGGGCCCACCTTGGCTACACCTTC,CASSLASEGAHLGYTF
TRBJ2-1,.,TRBV7-2,TRBD1,TGTGCCAGCAGCTTAGAGCAGGGGGCCCTGAATGAGCAGTTCTTC,CASSLEQGALNEQFF
TRBJ1-4,.,TRBV7-9,TRBD1,TGTGCCAGCAGCCCTACGGACAGGGGGGATCGTGAAAAACTGTTTTTT,CASSPTDRGDREKLFF
TRBJ2-7,once,TRBV5-1,.,TGCGCCAGCAGCTTACGCAGTCCCTACGAGCAGTACTTC,CASSLRSPYEQYF
TRBJ1-5,.,TRBV12-3/TRBV12-4,.,TGTGCCAGCAGTTTCGTTGGGGATCAGCCCCAGCATTTT,CASSFVGDQPQHF
TRBJ1-2,.,TRBV28,.,TGTGCCAGCAGTTTATCACAAGGGGCCTATGGCTACACCTTC,CASSLSQGAYGYTF
TRBJ2-7,.,TRBV14,TRBD2,TGTGCCAGCAGCCGCACTAGCGGGATTAGCTACGAGCAGTACTTC,CASSRTSGISYEQYF
TRBJ2-3,many,TRBV27,.,TGTGCCAGCAGTGCATACCAGGGGAGCACAGATACGCAGTATTTT,CASSAYQGSTDTQYF
TRBJ2-1,.,TRBV6-1,TRBD2,TGTGCCAGCAGTGAACTAGCGGGGGGGTACAATGAGCAGTTCTTC,CASSELAGGYNEQFF
TRBJ1-2,.,TRBV7-9,.,TGTGCCAGCAGCCCAGGATCAGGGAATACCTTC,CASSPGSGNTF